This T cell receptor beta chain emerged from a study of identical twins. Every one of the donors was a healthy Caucasian. TCRdb re-analysed the 5' RACE reads in MiXCR, keeping a single row per CDR3 protein. The repertoire holds 500,000 to 650,000 distinct CDR3 sequences, with less than 9% as singletons. In addition, the sample was reused for a study of yellow fever vaccine responses in identical twins.

The material sequenced was PBMCs. This clonotype originated in a woman under 30 in good health.

The CDR3 DNA follows: TGTGCCAGCAGCCGACAGGGAGGTGAAGCTTTCTTT. This encodes CASSRQGGEAFF. V usage is TRBV6-5 and J usage is TRBJ1-1; TRBD1 agrees at 7 bases. Germline lookup yields CDR1 MNHEY and CDR2 SVGAGI. V trimming: 6 bases; J trimming: 7 bases; junction bases outside the gene matches: 5. The CDR3 spans 12 residues.